This entry concerns a single TCR beta chain. Its target is not known. V dropped 5 bases and J dropped 5 bases, with 7 bases sitting between them. Germline lookup yields CDR1 SGHNT and CDR2 YENEEA. The CDR3 is 13 amino acids. Sequencing of cultured CD4+ T cell DNA used the Oncomine TCR Beta short-read assay. TCRdb independently ran MiXCR on the PCR reads; one entry per CDR3 protein. The sample holds about 17,000 distinct CDR3 sequences; 50% to 60% are singletons and the top ten take 8.5% to 9.5%. This record comes from a study of vaccination and CD4 T cells after COVID-19. Treatment described: roughly 10-day PBMC culture with coronavirus spike peptide pools or control peptides (ViraFEST assay).

The gene calls are TRBV11-3 and TRBJ1-6, with D unclear. This sequence was found in a human donor who had recovered from COVID-19. Sequenced material: CD4+ T cells from blood, cultured in vitro. The CDR3 loop reads CASSPVDNSPLHF. CDR3 coding DNA: TGTGCCAGCAGCCCCGTCGATAATTCACCCCTCCACTTT. The whole variable domain, filled in from reference TRBV11-3 and TRBJ1-6, reads EAGVVQSPRYKIIEKKQPVAFWCNPISGHNTLYWYLQNLGQGPELLIRYENEEAVDDSQLPKDRFSAERLKGVDSTLKIQPAELGDSAVYLCASSPVDNSPLHFGNGTRLTVT.